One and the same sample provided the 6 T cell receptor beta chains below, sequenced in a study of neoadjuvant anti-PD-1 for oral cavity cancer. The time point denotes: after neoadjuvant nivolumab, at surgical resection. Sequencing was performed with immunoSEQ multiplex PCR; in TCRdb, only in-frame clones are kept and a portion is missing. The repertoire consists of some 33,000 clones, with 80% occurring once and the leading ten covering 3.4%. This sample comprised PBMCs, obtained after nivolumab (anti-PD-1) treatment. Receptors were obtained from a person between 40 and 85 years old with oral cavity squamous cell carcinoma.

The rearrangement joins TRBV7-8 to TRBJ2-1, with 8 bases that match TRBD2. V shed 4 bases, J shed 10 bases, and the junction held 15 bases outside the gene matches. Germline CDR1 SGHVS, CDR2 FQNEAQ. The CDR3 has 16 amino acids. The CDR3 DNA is TGTGCCAGCAGCTCAATAGCGGGGTTTAATGCGCGCGAGCAGTTCTTC. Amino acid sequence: CASSSIAGFNAREQFF.

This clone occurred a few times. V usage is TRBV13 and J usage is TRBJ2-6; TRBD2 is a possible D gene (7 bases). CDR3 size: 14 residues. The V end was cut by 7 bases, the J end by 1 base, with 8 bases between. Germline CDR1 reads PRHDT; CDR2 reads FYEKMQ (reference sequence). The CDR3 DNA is TGTGCCAGCAAGGGGGGGTCTGGGGCCAACGTCCTGACTTTC. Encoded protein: CASKGGSGANVLTF. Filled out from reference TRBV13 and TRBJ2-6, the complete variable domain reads AAGVIQSPRHLIKEKRETATLKCYPIPRHDTVYWYQQGPGQDPQFLISFYEKMQSDKGSIPDRFSAQQFSDYHSELNMSSLELGDSALYFCASKGGSGANVLTFGAGSRLTVL.

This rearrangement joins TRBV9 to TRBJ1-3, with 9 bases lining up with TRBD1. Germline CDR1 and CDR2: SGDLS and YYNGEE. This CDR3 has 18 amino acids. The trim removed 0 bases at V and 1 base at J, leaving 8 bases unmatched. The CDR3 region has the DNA TGTGCCAGCAGCGTAGTAGGTTCCGGGACAGGGTCTGGAAACACCATATATTTT. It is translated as CASSVVGSGTGSGNTIYF.

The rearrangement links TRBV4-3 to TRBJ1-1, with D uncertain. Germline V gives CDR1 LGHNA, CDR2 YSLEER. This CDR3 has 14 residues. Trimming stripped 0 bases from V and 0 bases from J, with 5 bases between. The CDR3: CASSQDLMNTEAFF. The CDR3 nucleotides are TGCGCCAGCAGCCAAGACCTTATGAACACTGAAGCTTTCTTT.

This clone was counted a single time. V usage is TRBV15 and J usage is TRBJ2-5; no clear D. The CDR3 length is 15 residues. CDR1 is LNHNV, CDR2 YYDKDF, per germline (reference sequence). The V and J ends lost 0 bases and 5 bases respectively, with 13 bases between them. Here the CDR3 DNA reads TGTGCCACCAGCAGAGATGTCAGTGGGTGGGAGACCCAGTACTTC. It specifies CATSRDVSGWETQYF.

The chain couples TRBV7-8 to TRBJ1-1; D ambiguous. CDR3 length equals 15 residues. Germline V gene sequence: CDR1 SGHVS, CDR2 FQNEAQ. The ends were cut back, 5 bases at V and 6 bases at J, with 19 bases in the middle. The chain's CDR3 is CASSPTETEGAEAFF. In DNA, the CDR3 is TGTGCCAGCAGCCCAACCGAGACTGAGGGCGCTGAAGCTTTCTTT.